The sample holds a few counts of the clone carrying this T cell receptor beta chain. No antigen is known for it. These data come from a study of identical twins. The study's findings and limits: The study drew conclusions from cross-sectional statistical analysis, not from following the same donors. Twins shared beta out-of-frame sequences in excess, but this excess was weaker.

A universal primer site was created by template switching, with the cDNA bearing unique molecular identifiers. TCRdb re-derived calls from the 5' RACE reads in MiXCR, one entry per CDR3 protein. This table has hundreds of thousands of distinct CDR3 sequences, 18% appearing once. CDR3 length: 12 residues. V shed 6 bases and J shed 6 bases, with 8 bases lying between them. Germline lookup yields CDR1 SGHAT and CDR2 FQNNGV. This sample also belongs to another study, concerning T cells expressing NK-cell markers. From that paper: These clonotypes, the leaders elsewhere, also led the CD3+CD56-NKG2C+ fraction in a handful of donors.

The chain employs TRBV11-2 and TRBJ2-2; D might be TRBD2 (6 bases). The clonotype was recovered from a woman under 30 in good health. The sequenced sample was PBMCs. The CDR3 is CASRGGPGELFF. The CDR3 DNA follows: TGTGCCAGCAGAGGAGGGCCCGGGGAGCTGTTTTTT. The full variable domain, rest sourced from reference TRBV11-2 and TRBJ2-2, is EAGVAQSPRYKIIEKRQSVAFWCNPISGHATLYWYQQILGQGPKLLIQFQNNGVVDDSQLPKDRFSAERLKGVDSTLKIQPAKLEDSAVYLCASRGGPGELFFGEGSRLTVL.